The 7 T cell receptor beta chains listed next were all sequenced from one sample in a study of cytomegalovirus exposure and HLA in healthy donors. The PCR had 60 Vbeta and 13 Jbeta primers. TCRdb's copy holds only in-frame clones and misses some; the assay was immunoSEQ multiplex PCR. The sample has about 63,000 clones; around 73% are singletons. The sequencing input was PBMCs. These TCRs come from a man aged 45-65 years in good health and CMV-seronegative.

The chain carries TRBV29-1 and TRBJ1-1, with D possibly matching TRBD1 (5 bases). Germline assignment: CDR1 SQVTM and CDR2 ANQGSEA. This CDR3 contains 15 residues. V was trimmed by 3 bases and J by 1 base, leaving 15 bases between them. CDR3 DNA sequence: TGCAGCGTTGATGGTACGGGGGTGGGGAACACTGAAGCTTTCTTT. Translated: CSVDGTGVGNTEAFF.

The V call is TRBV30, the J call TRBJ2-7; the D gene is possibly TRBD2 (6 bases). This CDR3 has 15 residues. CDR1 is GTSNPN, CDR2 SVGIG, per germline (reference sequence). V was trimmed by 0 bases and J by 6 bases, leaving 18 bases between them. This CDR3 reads CAWSVRGGAAAEQYF. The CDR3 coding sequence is TGTGCCTGGAGTGTCAGAGGAGGGGCCGCGGCCGAGCAGTACTTC.

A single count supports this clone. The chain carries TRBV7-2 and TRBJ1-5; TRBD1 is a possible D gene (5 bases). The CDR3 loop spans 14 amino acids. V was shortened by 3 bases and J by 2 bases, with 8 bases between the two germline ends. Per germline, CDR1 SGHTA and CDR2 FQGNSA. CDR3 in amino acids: CASSFTGRNQPQHF. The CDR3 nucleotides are TGTGCCAGCAGCTTCACAGGCCGCAATCAGCCCCAGCATTTT.

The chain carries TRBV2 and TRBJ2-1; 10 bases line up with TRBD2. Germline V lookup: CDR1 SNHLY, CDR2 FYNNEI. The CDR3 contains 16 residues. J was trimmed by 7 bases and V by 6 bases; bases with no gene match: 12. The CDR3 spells CASRDFSGGDNNEQFF. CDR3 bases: TGTGCCAGCAGGGACTTCAGCGGGGGGGATAATAATGAGCAGTTCTTC.

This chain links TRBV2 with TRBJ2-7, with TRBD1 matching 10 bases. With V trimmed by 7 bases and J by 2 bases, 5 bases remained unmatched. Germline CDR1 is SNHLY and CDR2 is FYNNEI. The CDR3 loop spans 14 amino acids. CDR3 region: CASITGTGAYEQYF. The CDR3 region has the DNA TGTGCCAGCATCACCGGGACAGGGGCCTACGAGCAGTACTTC.

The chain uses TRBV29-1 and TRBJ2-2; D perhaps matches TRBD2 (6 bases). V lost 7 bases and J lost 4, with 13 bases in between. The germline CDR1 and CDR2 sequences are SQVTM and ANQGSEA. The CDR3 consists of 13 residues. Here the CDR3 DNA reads TGCAGCGCAGAGACGGGGGTCACCGGGGAGCTGTTTTTT. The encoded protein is CSAETGVTGELFF.

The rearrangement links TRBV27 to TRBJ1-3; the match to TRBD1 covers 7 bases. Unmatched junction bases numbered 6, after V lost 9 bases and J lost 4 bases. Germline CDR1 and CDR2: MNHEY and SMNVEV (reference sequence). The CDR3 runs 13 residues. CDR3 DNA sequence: TGTGCCAGTAAACAGGGGACCGGAAACACCATATATTTT. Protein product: CASKQGTGNTIYF.